What follows is one T cell receptor beta chain and its context. Its target is unknown. This table comes from immunoSEQ multiplex PCR, and its TCRdb copy is limited to in-frame clones, with some not included. The sample includes about 97,000 clones, roughly 74% of them seen just once. The data were taken from a study of radiotherapy plus CTLA-4 blockade in lung cancer. Overall study: Objective response rate was over 15%; disease control rate, 25% to 35%.

Chemo-refractory metastatic non-small-cell lung cancer patients were treated with focal radiation plus CTLA-4 blockade with ipilimumab. Broader study findings: Reports identified early blood T cell clone dynamics, with interferon-beta, as the best response predictor. In blood, after radiotherapy plus ipilimumab, tumor-derived TCR clones expanded.

CDR3 size: 17 residues. The V gene end was trimmed by 0 bases and the J gene end by 6 bases; junction bases not matched to a gene: 9. Germline V gene data show CDR1 as SGHRS and CDR2 as YFSETQ. The chain employs TRBV5-1 and TRBJ2-3; 11 positions match TRBD2. The TCR comes from a human donor with non-small cell lung cancer who had a partial response to radiotherapy plus ipilimumab. Some clones in this sample may be carry-over from other donors' samples. Material: peripheral blood, obtained from a patient treated with radiotherapy plus ipilimumab. The CDR3 DNA reads as TGCGCCAGCAGCTTGGTTCTAGCGGGGGGACAGAAGGATACGCAGTATTTT. Encoded protein: CASSLVLAGGQKDTQYF.